These 32 T cell receptor beta chains were all obtained from the same sample, sequenced in a study of post-analysis software for immune sequencing data. The study's findings and limits: Comparison of patients with controls showed 4 to 6 TRBV segments more frequent in patients, TRBV5-6, TRBV5-1 and TRBV20-1 among them.

Unique molecular identifiers were built into the TCR beta cDNA libraries. A single record per CDR3 protein comes from TCRdb applying MiXCR to the PCR reads. Found here are under 900,000 distinct CDR3 sequences, about 57% of them singletons; the top ten hold about 4.8%. Which antigens these TCRs recognize remains unknown. The specimen was blood. These receptors all stem from a girl under 18 with multiple sclerosis.

This sequence joins TRBV18 and TRBJ2-7, with D uncertain. The CDR3 spans 12 residues. Trimming took off 4 bases at V and 5 bases at J, with 9 bases between the two ends. CDR1 is KGHSH and CDR2 is LQKENI in the germline V gene. The CDR3 sequence: CASSQVGNEQYF. The CDR3 bases are TGTGCCAGCTCACAAGTAGGGAACGAGCAGTACTTC.

The chain uses TRBV9 and TRBJ2-7; D remains unclear. The CDR3 length is 15 residues. Germline values: CDR1 SGDLS, CDR2 YYNGEE. The V and J ends lost 3 bases and 5 bases respectively, with 18 bases between them. CDR3 DNA: TGTGCCAGCAGCGCCCAGGCAGGTATGAACCACGAGCAGTACTTC. Encoded protein: CASSAQAGMNHEQYF.

V and J are TRBV12-3 or TRBV12-4 and TRBJ2-5; possibly TRBD2 for D (5 bases). Trimming took off 0 bases at V and 11 bases at J, with 22 bases between the two ends. This CDR3 has 16 residues. In nucleotides, the CDR3 is TGTGCCAGCAGTTTAGCAAACATTGGGGAGAGGACTGAGCAGTACTTC. Protein sequence: CASSLANIGERTEQYF.

The chain uses TRBV7-8 and TRBJ2-7, with D possibly matching TRBD2 (6 bases). The CDR3 is 14 amino acids. V dropped 4 bases and J dropped 0 bases, with 10 bases sitting between them. The germline V gene encodes CDR1 SGHVS and CDR2 FQNEAQ. The chain's CDR3 is CASSWGDSSYEQYF. DNA of the CDR3: TGTGCCAGCAGCTGGGGGGACTCCTCCTACGAGCAGTACTTC.

The chain couples TRBV20-1 to TRBJ2-4; 7 bases are shared with TRBD1. The DNA end is more similar to TRBJ2-7, so the J call may be wrong. This CDR3 is built from 15 residues. The germline V gene has CDR1 DFQATT and CDR2 SNEGSKA (reference sequence). CDR3 bases: TGCAGTGCTAGATTAGTAAGACAGGGAATCAACGAGCAGTACTTC. This encodes CSARLVRQGINEQYF.

With respect to this clonotype: A much larger clone sits a single nucleotide away, making a read error possible. Written as DNA, the CDR3 is TGCAGCGGACGATCGGCCAAAAACATTCGGTACTTC. This encodes CSGRSAKNIRYF. The chain combines TRBV29-1 with TRBJ2-4; D gene ambiguous. This CDR3 contains 12 residues. Germline V gives CDR1 SQVTM, CDR2 ANQGSEA.

The V call is TRBV7-9, the J call TRBJ2-4; no clear D. The J call is doubtful: the DNA matches TRBJ2-7 better. Germline V gene data show CDR1 as SEHNR and CDR2 as FQNEAQ (reference sequence). This CDR3 contains 13 residues. This CDR3 reads CASSPNVNYEQYF. The CDR3 DNA reads TGTGCCAGCAGCCCGAACGTCAACTACGAGCAGTACTTC.

The chain joins TRBV7-3 to TRBJ1-1; tentatively, D is TRBD1 (5 bases). The CDR3 loop spans 14 amino acids. CDR1 and CDR2 from the germline V gene are SGHTA and FQGTGA. V lost 5 bases to trimming and J lost 1 base, with 11 bases between them. In DNA form, the CDR3 reads TGTGCCAGCAGCCCCGGGGCGAGGAACACTGAAGCTTTCTTT. This codes for CASSPGARNTEAFF.

The J gene is TRBJ2-1, the V gene TRBV25-1, with 7 bases aligning to TRBD2. Trimming at V came to 5 bases and at J to 3 bases, leaving 7 bases not matched to a gene. The CDR3 contains 15 residues. The germline gives CDR1 MGHDK, CDR2 SYGVNS. CDR3 nucleotides: TGTGCCAGCAGTACCGGGACTACCCTCTACAATGAGCAGTTCTTC. Residues: CASSTGTTLYNEQFF.

The chain has TRBV2 and TRBJ2-1; 8 positions agree with TRBD2. The CDR3 contains 15 residues. CDR1 is SNHLY and CDR2 is FYNNEI in the germline V gene. V was pared by 6 bases and J by 7 bases, with 11 bases of the junction left unmatched. The DNA for the CDR3 is TGTGCCAGCAGGAACCCTCCGGGAGGGAGTAATGAGCAGTTCTTC. It encodes CASRNPPGGSNEQFF.

The CDR3 sequence: CASSLQGGPDTQYF. CDR3 nucleotides: TGTGCCAGCAGCCTCCAGGGGGGCCCAGATACGCAGTATTTT. V and J are TRBV6-5 and TRBJ2-3; D perhaps matches TRBD1 (7 bases). V was pared by 6 bases and J by 4 bases, with 14 bases between. The germline V gene encodes CDR1 MNHEY and CDR2 SVGAGI. CDR3 length equals 14 residues.

The rearrangement joins TRBV20-1 to TRBJ2-5, with TRBD2 matching over 8 bases. This CDR3 spans 15 amino acids. With V trimmed by 6 bases and J by 2 bases, 11 bases remained unmatched. The germline V gene encodes CDR1 DFQATT and CDR2 SNEGSKA (reference sequence). DNA for the CDR3: TGCAGTGCAAACCCCGGTACTAGCGGACAAGAGACCCAGTACTTC. Protein sequence: CSANPGTSGQETQYF.

The CDR3 region is CASSLGRASGNTIYF. The CDR3 DNA sequence: TGTGCCAGCAGCTTGGGACGGGCCTCTGGAAACACCATATATTTT. The rearrangement uses TRBV7-2 and TRBJ1-3, with D possibly being TRBD1 (5 bases). V was clipped by 3 bases and J by 0 bases, with 9 bases between them. The CDR3 spans 15 residues. Germline V CDR1 and CDR2: SGHTA, FQGNSA.

The chain carries TRBV7-9 and TRBJ2-4, with 9 bases matching TRBD1. The DNA end is a closer match to TRBJ2-7, so the J assignment may be wrong. CDR1 is SEHNR, CDR2 FQNEAQ, per germline (reference sequence). The CDR3 consists of 16 residues. In nucleotides, the CDR3 is TGTGCCAGCAGTACAACAGGGGGCGCCGGGATTTACGAGCAGTACTTC. It translates to CASSTTGGAGIYEQYF.

The chain's CDR3 is CASSYSRYNEQFF. CDR3 bases: TGTGCCAGCAGTTACTCGAGGTACAATGAGCAGTTCTTC. This chain links TRBV6-2 or TRBV6-3 with TRBJ2-1; D unresolved. Trimming removed 0 bases from V and 4 bases from J, with 4 bases in between. The germline CDR1 and CDR2 sequences are MNHEY and SVGEGT. There are 13 residues in the CDR3.

The chain links TRBV13 to TRBJ2-6; D is perhaps TRBD1 (6 bases). Per the germline V gene, CDR1 is PRHDT and CDR2 is FYEKMQ (reference sequence). The CDR3 consists of 19 residues. V was shortened by 3 bases and J by 0 bases, with 18 bases between the two germline ends. The CDR3: CASSFPTDRSISGANVLTF. Here the CDR3 DNA reads TGTGCCAGCAGCTTCCCCACCGACAGGAGTATCTCTGGGGCCAACGTCCTGACTTTC.

V is TRBV3-1 and J is TRBJ2-1; TRBD2 matches 11 bases. Germline CDR1 is LGHDT and CDR2 is YNNKEL (reference sequence). V shed 3 bases, J shed 14 bases, and the junction held 6 bases outside the gene matches. This CDR3 is 13 amino acids long. CDR3 DNA sequence: TGTGCCAGCAGCCACAATAGCGGGGGGGACGAGTTCTTC. This codes for CASSHNSGGDEFF.

This clonotype was found a few times. This sequence joins TRBV29-1 and TRBJ2-1, with no clear D. Germline assignment: CDR1 SQVTM and CDR2 ANQGSEA. With 1 base removed from V and 15 bases from J, the gap between germline ends came to 16 bases. The CDR3 is 12 residues long. This chain's CDR3 is CSVEGFSLPPFF. CDR3 nucleotides: TGCAGCGTTGAAGGGTTCTCTCTCCCTCCGTTCTTC.

A single count supports this clonotype. This chain links TRBV4-1 with TRBJ2-1; D is unresolved. Deletions cut 0 bases from V and 4 bases from J, with 13 bases between. The CDR3 covers 16 residues. CDR1 is MGHRA and CDR2 is YSYEKL in the germline V gene. The CDR3, as DNA: TGCGCCAGCAGCCAAGACCAGAACCCACAGTACAATGAGCAGTTCTTC. Translating it yields CASSQDQNPQYNEQFF.

With regard to this clonotype: Sequence at one end of the junction differs from germline and may be a read error. The chain uses TRBV10-3 and TRBJ2-5, with D hard to call. The CDR3 is 14 amino acids. The germline CDR1 and CDR2 sequences are ENHRY and SYGVKD. CDR3 bases: TGTGCCATCACCGAGTCAACTACCCAAGGGACCCAGTACTTC. This translates into CAITESTTQGTQYF.

This clonotype came up a few times. The rearrangement uses TRBV7-9 and TRBJ2-7; TRBD2 agrees at 7 bases. Germline lookup yields CDR1 SEHNR and CDR2 FQNEAQ (reference sequence). This CDR3 is built from 14 residues. The trim removed 3 bases at V and 4 bases at J, leaving 6 bases unmatched. The CDR3 nucleotides are TGTGCCAGCAGCTTGATCCAGCGGGATTACGAGCAGTACTTC. It yields the protein CASSLIQRDYEQYF.

The chain recombines TRBV7-9 with TRBJ2-1; D is possibly TRBD1 (6 bases). Trimming cost V 5 bases and J 9 bases, with 20 bases left between them. CDR1 and CDR2 (germline): SEHNR, FQNEAQ (reference sequence). The CDR3 has 15 residues. CDR3 in DNA: TGTGCCAGCAGCGGCCTCGGAACAGGGCGAGGTGAGCAGTTCTTC. Protein sequence: CASSGLGTGRGEQFF. Together with reference TRBV7-9 and TRBJ2-1, the CDR3 gives the full variable domain: DTGVSQNPRHKITKRGQNVTFRCDPISEHNRLYWYRQTLGQGPEFLTYFQNEAQLEKSRLLSDRFSAERPKGSFSTLEIQRTEQGDSAMYLCASSGLGTGRGEQFFGPGTRLTVL.

This rearrangement joins TRBV29-1 to TRBJ2-7, with TRBD1 matching 9 bases. Trimming at V came to 4 bases and at J to 5 bases, leaving 6 bases not matched to a gene. This CDR3 comprises 13 residues. Per germline, CDR1 SQVTM and CDR2 ANQGSEA. CDR3 sequence (DNA): TGCAGCGTTGCCCGACAGGGGGGCCACGAGCAGTACTTC. This sequence encodes CSVARQGGHEQYF.

The chain links TRBV3-1 to TRBJ2-7; D might be TRBD1 (5 bases). The tail of the sequence fits TRBJ2-5 better, so the J call may be wrong. The CDR3 extends over 12 amino acids. Germline assignment: CDR1 LGHDT and CDR2 YNNKEL (reference sequence). CDR3 in amino acids: CASARTKETQYF. The CDR3 DNA sequence: TGTGCCAGCGCCCGGACAAAAGAGACCCAGTACTTC.

V gene TRBV20-1 combines with J gene TRBJ2-5, with 8 bases aligning to TRBD1. The DNA end is a closer match to TRBJ2-7, so the J assignment may be wrong. This CDR3 has 12 amino acids. CDR1 is DFQATT and CDR2 is SNEGSKA in the germline V gene (reference sequence). The CDR3 nucleotides read TGCAGTGCAACCAGGGGGCCTTACGAGCAGTACTTC. Amino acid sequence: CSATRGPYEQYF.

This chain links TRBV20-1 with TRBJ1-1, with 9 nucleotides matching TRBD1. J was trimmed by 11 bases and V by 1 base; bases with no gene match: 5. This CDR3 contains 12 residues. Germline values: CDR1 DFQATT, CDR2 SNEGSKA (reference sequence). The chain's CDR3 is CSARAQGAWAFF. The DNA of the CDR3 is TGCAGTGCTAGAGCACAGGGGGCGTGGGCTTTCTTT.

The rearrangement links TRBV7-2 to TRBJ2-6; TRBD1 agrees at 7 bases. The CDR3 is 18 amino acids. Trimming cost V 5 bases and J 0 bases; bases outside gene matches: 10. Germline V gene sequence: CDR1 SGHTA, CDR2 FQGNSA. This CDR3 is CASSPRTGTYSGANVLTF. As DNA, the CDR3 is TGTGCCAGCAGCCCCCGGACAGGAACATACTCTGGGGCCAACGTCCTGACTTTC.

V is TRBV20-1 and J is TRBJ2-3; possibly TRBD2 for D (5 bases). The CDR3 extends over 13 amino acids. Germline V lookup: CDR1 DFQATT, CDR2 SNEGSKA (reference sequence). Trimming took off 6 bases at V and 2 bases at J, with 12 bases between the two ends. The CDR3, as DNA: TGCAGTGCCCGAGCGGATTACACAGATACGCAGTATTTT. Residues: CSARADYTDTQYF.

The chain has TRBV28 and TRBJ1-5, with 7 nucleotides matching TRBD1. CDR3 length: 14 amino acids. Trimming cost V 6 bases and J 3 bases; bases outside gene matches: 5. The germline gives CDR1 MDHEN, CDR2 SYDVKM. The CDR3 coding sequence is TGTGCCAGCAGCCAGGGGGGTAACAATCAGCCCCAGCATTTT. Its translation: CASSQGGNNQPQHF.

This clonotype was detected many times. The V call is TRBV11-3, the J call TRBJ2-5, with D perhaps matching TRBD2 (7 bases). Germline CDR1 and CDR2: SGHNT and YENEEA. Trimming removed 1 base at V and 4 bases at J, with 25 bases between. CDR3 size: 19 residues. The CDR3 here is CASSLVGGAASGDSETQYF. CDR3 coding DNA: TGTGCCAGCAGCTTAGTAGGGGGGGCTGCTAGCGGTGACTCAGAGACCCAGTACTTC.

V is TRBV2 and J is TRBJ1-5; 8 nucleotides align to TRBD1. This CDR3 region has 15 residues. Germline values: CDR1 SNHLY, CDR2 FYNNEI. The J segment lost 11 bases and the V segment lost 6 bases, leaving 15 bases of the junction unmatched. CDR3 nucleotide sequence: TGTGCCAGCAGCCAACAGGGACAGGCCTCCGGTGCCCAGCATTTT. Amino acids: CASSQQGQASGAQHF.

This clonotype was picked up a small number of times. This chain connects TRBV21-1 to TRBJ1-2. TRBV21-1 is a listed pseudogene. The CDR3 contains 15 residues. The CDR3 loop is CASSKEGPINYGYTF. In DNA, the CDR3 is TGTGCCAGCAGCAAAGAGGGCCCTATTAACTATGGCTACACCTTC.